This TCR beta chain came from a study of blood T cell repertoires in COVID-19. Across the whole study: Samples taken during acute and convalescent COVID-19 were collected in the United States, Italy and Spain. The cDNA or gDNA used as material had been derived from T cells, B-cell-depleted T cells, or PBMCs.

This clone is a singleton in its sample. CDR1 and CDR2 (germline): LNHDA, SQIVND (reference sequence). The CDR3 is made up of 16 amino acids. Trimming at V came to 4 bases and at J to 0 bases, leaving 5 bases not matched to a gene. Authors' processing steps: The assay estimated nucleated cells by amplifying reference gene primers. Clones were sequenced by immunoSEQ multiplex PCR, and TCRdb holds only the in-frame ones, with some missing. The DNA was the basis for D and trimming; V, J and clone size are from that table. The sample consists of a few hundred thousand clones, 89% of them appearing once. In Seattle, patients joined the study during active infection and were tracked longitudinally.

The sequence came from a woman between 25 and 40 years old with COVID-19, enrolled during active disease. The genes are TRBV19 and TRBJ2-3, with 9 bases identical to TRBD1. The specimen sequenced was peripheral blood. Here the CDR3 DNA reads TGTGCCAGTAGTAACGACAGGGGGTCTAGCACAGATACGCAGTATTTT. It encodes CASSNDRGSSTDTQYF.